These 7 T cell receptor beta chains originate from one sample sequenced in a study of blood T cell repertoires in COVID-19. The method was immunoSEQ multiplex PCR; TCRdb's version includes in-frame clones alone and lacks a portion of them. The sample has 100,000 to 150,000 clones, approximately 90% seen once. The sequencing sample was made of peripheral blood. The receptors here all came from a man aged 45-65 years with active or convalescent COVID-19.

The chain employs TRBV10-2 and TRBJ2-3, with 12 bases identical to TRBD2. This CDR3 has 19 amino acids. Trimming removed 4 bases from V and 0 bases from J; junction bases left unmatched: 11. Per the germline V gene, CDR1 is WSHSY and CDR2 is SAAADI. The DNA for the CDR3 is TGCGCCAGCAGTGGGACTAGCGGGGAGGTAGACTCTAGCACAGATACGCAGTATTTT. It codes for CASSGTSGEVDSSTDTQYF.

This clone has just a few counts. The chain links TRBV7-9 to TRBJ2-3; D ambiguous. Trimming shortened V by 2 bases and J by 5 bases, and 5 bases separated the two germline ends. This CDR3 region has 12 residues. The germline gives CDR1 SEHNR, CDR2 FQNEAQ (reference sequence). The chain's CDR3 is CASSLSVDTQYF. For the CDR3, the DNA is TGTGCCAGCAGCTTATCGGTAGATACGCAGTATTTT.

This sequence joins TRBV12-5 and TRBJ2-3; D possibly corresponds to TRBD2 (7 bases). V was shortened by 7 bases and J by 0 bases, with 14 bases between the two germline ends. The length of the CDR3 is 15 residues. Germline values: CDR1 LGHNT, CDR2 FRNRAP. This CDR3 is CASDLGGVSTDTQYF. The CDR3 DNA is TGTGCTAGTGACCTAGGGGGGGTTAGCACAGATACGCAGTATTTT.

The V and J genes are TRBV13 and TRBJ2-5; 7 bases line up with TRBD1. The CDR3 is 14 residues long. CDR1 is PRHDT and CDR2 is FYEKMQ in the germline V gene (reference sequence). The V and J ends lost 5 bases and 4 bases, in that order; junction bases with no gene match: 7. The CDR3 loop is CASSDDRVRETQYF. Written as DNA, the CDR3 is TGTGCCAGCAGCGACGACAGGGTCCGAGAGACCCAGTACTTC.

The rearrangement links TRBV10-3 to TRBJ2-5, with a tentative D call TRBD1 (5 bases). CDR3 length: 15 residues. Germline V gives CDR1 ENHRY, CDR2 SYGVKD. The V end was cut by 3 bases, the J end by 0 bases, with 11 bases between. CDR3 bases: TGTGCCATCAGTGACACAACAGGAGACCAAGAGACCCAGTACTTC. This translates into CAISDTTGDQETQYF.

The rearrangement joins TRBV4-1 to TRBJ2-2, with TRBD2 matching 12 bases. The V gene end was trimmed by 5 bases and the J gene end by 6 bases; junction bases not matched to a gene: 4. Germline V lookup: CDR1 MGHRA, CDR2 YSYEKL. The CDR3 has 15 amino acids. CDR3 DNA sequence: TGCGCCAGCAGCTCTAGCGGGGGGGCCTCCGGGGAGCTGTTTTTT. It yields the protein CASSSSGGASGELFF.

This chain uses TRBV7-2 with TRBJ2-7; 9 nucleotides align to TRBD2. Germline-derived CDR1 and CDR2 are SGHTA and FQGNSA. With 0 bases clipped from V and 2 bases from J, the junction kept 5 bases outside the gene matches. The CDR3 is 16 amino acids. In DNA form, the CDR3 reads TGTGCCAGCAGCTTAGCGGCGGCGGGGGGGGCCTACGAGCAGTACTTC. It codes for CASSLAAAGGAYEQYF.